The T cell receptor (beta chain) under discussion was sequenced for a study of T cell repertoires in cytomegalovirus infection (dated by TCRdb to the late 2010s). Context from the whole study: Donor HLA type was relevant to the analysis, because carriage of CMV infection together with the matching HLA type was indicated by public TCR beta signatures. Study-level results and caveats: Cumulative frequency of public TCR beta family members discriminated carriers of CMV infection plus the relevant HLA type in this cohort and an independent approximately 370-donor cohort. The ex vivo response was dominated by HLA-C-restricted CMV-specific TCR beta clonotypes, which also provided the single most frequent clonotype in two of eight donors.

V is reduced by 5 bases and J by 8 bases, leaving a spacing of 18 bases between them. From the cysteine up to the phenylalanine, the CDR3 has a length of 13 residues. Only CDR3 DNA remains: 39 bases, in frame from the first base. CDR1 and CDR2 were assigned from the germline V gene as SQVTM and ANQGSEA. Comment on this clonotype: Its binding antigen is unknown. Base-call qualities are not available, and no considerably larger clone is one nucleotide away.

The instrument was an Illumina HiSeq 1500. TCRdb trimmed the raw reads at Q25, called clones with MiXCR and kept productive beta chains. CDR3 protein duplicates are merged, each entry listing the most common genes and DNA. Across this sample there are 100,000 to 150,000 distinct CDR3 sequences, with more than 7% seen only once. Clones ranked in the top ten supply about 9.5% of the sample. The clonotype was recovered from a human donor in good health (CMV status not recorded). Some clones in this sample may be carry-over from other donors' samples. The sequencing sample was made of PBMCs. The chain couples TRBV29-1 to TRBJ1-1, with a weak D call of TRBD1 (5 bases match). The encoded CDR3 is CSVFGSVDREAFF. The nucleotides are TGCAGCGTTTTCGGTTCCGTAGACAGAGAAGCTTTCTTT.